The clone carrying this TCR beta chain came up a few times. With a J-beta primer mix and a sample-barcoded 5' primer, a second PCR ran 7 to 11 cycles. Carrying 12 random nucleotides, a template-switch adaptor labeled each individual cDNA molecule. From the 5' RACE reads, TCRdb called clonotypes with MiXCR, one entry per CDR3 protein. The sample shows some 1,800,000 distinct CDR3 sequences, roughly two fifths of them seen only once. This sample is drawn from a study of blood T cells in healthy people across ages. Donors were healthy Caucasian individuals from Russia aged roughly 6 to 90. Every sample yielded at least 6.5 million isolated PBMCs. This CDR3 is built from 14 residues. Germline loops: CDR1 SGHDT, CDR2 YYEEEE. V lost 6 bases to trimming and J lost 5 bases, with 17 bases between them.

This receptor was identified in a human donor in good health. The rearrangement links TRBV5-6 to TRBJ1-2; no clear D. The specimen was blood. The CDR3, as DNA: TGTGCCAGCACCACCGGGAGTTCAATTTATGGCTACACCTTC. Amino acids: CASTTGSSIYGYTF.